The 21 T cell receptor beta chains presented below share a single source sample, sequenced in a study of human T cells and chemical hapten exposure. As to time point: patch test 1, 2 weeks after DPC sensitization. As for treatment: therapeutic diphenylcyclopropenone sensitization with weekly scalp DPC. TCRdb re-analysed the RACE reads in MiXCR, keeping a single row per CDR3 protein. The sample shows about 83,000 distinct CDR3 sequences, approximately 8% of them seen only once. The sample in question was whole blood, obtained in connection with sensitization to the hapten diphenylcyclopropenone (DPC). These receptors were obtained from a woman in her 30s with alopecia areata. Some clones in this sample may be carry-over from other donors' samples.

This clonotype has at least ten counts. Mismatch with germline at one junction end may stem from a read error. This sequence joins TRBV27 and TRBJ1-1; D gene unclear. This CDR3 is built from 13 residues. CDR1 MNHEY and CDR2 SMNVEV come from the germline V gene (reference sequence). CDR3 in DNA: TGTGCCAGCAGTTCCACTTACCACACCGAAGCTTTCTTT. It encodes CASSSTYHTEAFF.

This chain joins TRBV7-6 and TRBJ2-7; D ambiguous. The CDR3 loop spans 14 amino acids. Trimming shortened V by 7 bases and J by 3 bases, and 16 bases separated the two germline ends. CDR1 and CDR2 from the germline V gene are SGHVS and FNYEAQ. The CDR3 protein is CASTPSRGLYEQYF. The CDR3 DNA reads as TGTGCCAGCACGCCCAGTAGAGGTCTCTACGAGCAGTACTTC.

This clonotype was seen ten or more times. The chain has TRBV5-1 and TRBJ2-4; no reliable D call. The CDR3 totals 15 residues. In germline, CDR1 is SGHRS, CDR2 YFSETQ. V was clipped by 4 bases and J by 8 bases, with 19 bases between them. CDR3 sequence reads: CASSPDPNRGDIQYF. Here the CDR3 DNA reads TGCGCCAGCAGCCCCGACCCGAATCGCGGCGACATTCAGTACTTC.

This clonotype has a handful of counts. The gene calls are TRBV12-3 or TRBV12-4 and TRBJ1-3, with D maybe TRBD1 (6 bases). Trimming took 3 bases from V and 4 from J, leaving 13 bases between them. This CDR3 spans 15 amino acids. CDR3 nucleotide sequence: TGTGCCAGCAGTTTTTCAGGGGCGTCAGGAAACACCATATATTTT. Translating gives CASSFSGASGNTIYF.

At least ten counts were recorded for this clonotype. The genes are TRBV2 and TRBJ1-1; possible D gene TRBD1, 6 bases. The CDR3 length is 16 residues. Trimming left V 11 bases short and J 0 bases short, with 22 bases between. Germline V CDR1 and CDR2: SNHLY, FYNNEI. The CDR3 region is CAVTGKTGFMNTEAFF. As DNA, the CDR3 is TGTGCCGTAACGGGTAAGACAGGCTTCATGAACACTGAAGCTTTCTTT.

This clonotype appeared many times. The chain links TRBV29-1 to TRBJ2-3, with D possibly being TRBD1 or TRBD2 (5 bases each). This CDR3 comprises 13 residues. Germline-derived CDR1 and CDR2 are SQVTM and ANQGSEA. V lost 5 bases, J lost 4 bases, and 13 bases lay in between. CDR3 bases: TGCAGCGTTATCCCGGGGCCCTCAGATACGCAGTATTTT. Its protein is CSVIPGPSDTQYF.

For this clonotype: The germline gene is not matched at one end of the junction; a read error may be the cause. V gene TRBV7-6 combines with J gene TRBJ1-1; TRBD1 is a possible D gene (5 bases). Germline lookup yields CDR1 SGHVS and CDR2 FNYEAQ. This CDR3 contains 13 residues. The CDR3 protein is CVSSLFRGTEAFF. In DNA form, the CDR3 reads TGTGTCAGCAGCTTATTTCGGGGGACTGAAGCTTTCTTT.

A few counts support this clonotype. The chain couples TRBV6-2 or TRBV6-3 to TRBJ1-5; 7 bases line up with TRBD1. Germline CDR1 MNHEY, CDR2 SVGEGT. V was pared by 5 bases and J by 7 bases, with 8 bases of the junction left unmatched. The CDR3 contains 14 residues. Written as DNA, the CDR3 is TGTGCCAGCAGTCGGGACAGCCTCGGGCAGCCCCAGCATTTT. Translated: CASSRDSLGQPQHF.

This clonotype was counted between two and nine times. The chain links TRBV10-3 to TRBJ1-4; D is perhaps TRBD1 (6 bases). This CDR3 is 14 amino acids long. From germline, CDR1 is ENHRY and CDR2 SYGVKD. The V and J ends lost 6 bases and 3 bases respectively, with 11 bases between them. The CDR3 DNA reads TGTGCCATCAGCTCAGGGGACTCTAATGAAAAACTGTTTTTT. It is translated as CAISSGDSNEKLFF.

The chain has TRBV7-9 and TRBJ1-1, with D possibly being TRBD1 (5 bases). V gave up 3 bases and J gave up 11 bases, with 10 bases separating them. There are 11 residues in the CDR3. Germline V gene lookup returns CDR1 SEHNR and CDR2 FQNEAQ (reference sequence). Written as DNA, the CDR3 is TGTGCCAGCAGCTTGGGTGAGGGGGCTTTCTTT. Translation gives CASSLGEGAFF.

This clonotype has only a few counts. Germline is not matched at one junction end, which may reflect a read error. V is TRBV7-2 and J is TRBJ1-1, with D hard to call. This CDR3 region has 13 residues. The V gene's germline CDR1 is SGHTA and CDR2 FQGNSA. The CDR3 spells CASSSPPNPEAFF. The CDR3 DNA is TGTGCCAGCAGCTCACCACCGAACCCTGAAGCTTTCTTT.

This clonotype was recorded a few times. The CDR3 bases are TGCGCCAGCAGCCAAGATTTCGGACAGGGAAGAGGCGGCTACACCTTC. Translated, it gives CASSQDFGQGRGGYTF. This chain connects TRBV4-1 to TRBJ1-2, with 8 bases fitting TRBD1. After removal of 0 bases from V and 8 bases from J, the junction contained 11 bases not matched to a gene. Germline loops: CDR1 MGHRA, CDR2 YSYEKL. This CDR3 comprises 16 residues.

The chain recombines TRBV6-1 with TRBJ2-1; tentative D call: TRBD1 (5 bases). CDR3 length equals 16 residues. Between the trimmed V and J ends, which lost 6 bases and 3 bases, there was a span of 18 bases. The germline V gene encodes CDR1 MNHNS and CDR2 SASEGT. The CDR3 DNA is TGTGCCAGCAGAGGGCCAGGGTCGGTTAACTACAATGAGCAGTTCTTC. This sequence encodes CASRGPGSVNYNEQFF.

This clonotype has a handful of counts. This rearrangement joins TRBV29-1 to TRBJ2-7; tentative D call: TRBD1 (5 bases). There are 12 residues in the CDR3. V gave up 4 bases and J gave up 6 bases, with 13 bases separating them. Germline CDR1 reads SQVTM; CDR2 reads ANQGSEA. In DNA, the CDR3 is TGCAGCGTTGGACAGACCCCTGGCGAGCAGTACTTC. This sequence encodes CSVGQTPGEQYF.

This clonotype was seen ten or more times. The chain recombines TRBV30 with TRBJ2-7; 7 bases are shared with TRBD2. There are 13 residues in the CDR3. Trimming took 4 bases from V and 1 from J; bases not matched to a gene: 4. The germline CDR1 and CDR2 sequences are GTSNPN and SVGIG (reference sequence). The CDR3 DNA sequence: TGTGCCTGGATGCGGGAGCCATCCTACGAGCAGTACTTC. Translating gives CAWMREPSYEQYF. Supplemented by reference TRBV30 and TRBJ2-7, the full variable domain reads SQTIHQWPATLVQPVGSPLSLECTVEGTSNPNLYWYRQAAGRGLQLLFYSVGIGQISSEVPQNLSASRPQDRQFILSSKKLLLSDSGFYLCAWMREPSYEQYFGPGTRLTVT.

A word on this clonotype: It may be a read error: a sequence one base away is much more abundant. Here the CDR3 DNA reads TGTGCCAGCAGTAAATGGTCTAGCGGGGGATTCACAGATACGCAGTATTTT. This translates into CASSKWSSGGFTDTQYF. The chain combines TRBV6-1 with TRBJ2-3; 10 bases are a match to TRBD2. Trimming at V came to 5 bases and at J to 2 bases, leaving 10 bases not matched to a gene. This CDR3 comprises 17 residues. Germline CDR1 MNHNS, CDR2 SASEGT.

This clonotype was found a few times. The V gene is TRBV23-1, the J gene TRBJ2-3, with 7 bases matching TRBD1. TRBV23-1 is filed as an ORF, its function uncertain. V shed 2 bases, J shed 1 base, and the junction held 6 bases outside the gene matches. There are 16 residues in the CDR3. The CDR3 bases are TGCGCCAGCAGTCAAAGACAGGGCTTTTGCACAGATACGCAGTATTTT. It specifies CASSQRQGFCTDTQYF.

This clonotype was found many times. This CDR3 is CASSLNRGTDTQYF. The CDR3 bases are TGTGCCAGCAGTTTAAACAGGGGCACAGATACGCAGTATTTT. V usage is TRBV12-3 or TRBV12-4 and J usage is TRBJ2-3, with a tentative D call TRBD1 (6 bases). The CDR3 has 14 residues. The V gene lost 2 bases and the J gene lost 1 base, with 7 bases spanning the gap.

This clonotype was recorded at least ten times. V is TRBV7-2 and J is TRBJ1-1; D perhaps matches TRBD1 (5 bases). The CDR3 contains 16 residues. Trimming removed 2 bases from V and 0 bases from J, with 13 bases in between. From germline, CDR1 is SGHTA and CDR2 FQGNSA. CDR3 nucleotide sequence: TGTGCCAGCAGCTTACTGGGACGAAACATGAACACTGAAGCTTTCTTT. It specifies CASSLLGRNMNTEAFF. Filled out from reference TRBV7-2 and TRBJ1-1, the complete variable domain reads GAGVSQSPSNKVTEKGKDVELRCDPISGHTALYWYRQSLGQGLEFLIYFQGNSAPDKSGLPSDRFSAERTGGSVSTLTIQRTQQEDSAVYLCASSLLGRNMNTEAFFGQGTRLTVV.

This clonotype was detected many times. CDR3 residues: CASSFGTEAFF. Written as DNA, the CDR3 is TGTGCCAGCAGCTTTGGGACTGAAGCTTTCTTT. The V gene is TRBV13, the J gene TRBJ1-1; the D is unclear. Germline V gene data show CDR1 as PRHDT and CDR2 as FYEKMQ (reference sequence). The CDR3 length is 11 residues. V was cut by 3 bases and J by 5 bases, with 4 bases left in between.

The chain carries TRBV12-3 or TRBV12-4 and TRBJ1-2, with D perhaps TRBD1 (5 bases). The V gene lost 5 bases and the J gene lost 0 bases, with 16 bases spanning the gap. The CDR3 is 16 residues long. In DNA, the CDR3 is TGTGCCAGCAGTGATTCAGGGATCAGGGCTAACTATGGCTACACCTTC. Amino acid sequence: CASSDSGIRANYGYTF.